The rows below give T cell receptor beta chains drawn from one sample of a study of PD-L1 blockade in urothelial cancer. The data were produced by immunoSEQ multiplex PCR, yet TCRdb's version contains in-frame clones alone and is incomplete. The top ten clones hold roughly 0.99% of a sample with 90,000 or so clones, more than 80% of them seen once. The material was PBMCs, obtained around atezolizumab (anti-PD-L1) treatment. The origin of the receptors is a woman over 75 with urothelial cancer. The CDR3 runs from the conserved cysteine through the conserved F or W. D genes are given only for firm matches. Not all rows give a size; the values are once, few, many and, for expanded clones, a class.

>13|TRBD1|-|TRBV25-1|TRBJ1-2
TGTGCCAGCAGTGACTCAGGGGGCTATGGCTACACCTTC
CASSDSGGYGYTF
>14|-|-|TRBV10-1|TRBJ2-7
TGCGCCAGCAGTGAACGGGACTTCCCCTACGAGCAGTACTTC
CASSERDFPYEQYF
>15|TRBD2|-|TRBV2|TRBJ2-3
TGTGCCAGCAGTGCGACTAGCGGGGGGGCAGATACGCAGTATTTT
CASSATSGGADTQYF
>11|-|-|TRBV30|TRBJ2-7
TGTGCCTGGAGTGTACTCTACGAGCAGTACTTC
CAWSVLYEQYF
>14|-|-|TRBV2|TRBJ2-5
TGTGCCAGCAGTGAAGGGGCGCTCCAAGAGACCCAGTACTTC
CASSEGALQETQYF
>14|-|-|TRBV30|TRBJ2-1
TGTGCCTGGAGTGGGAGGACCGGCTACAATGAGCAGTTCTTC
CAWSGRTGYNEQFF
>15|TRBD1|-|TRBV27|TRBJ2-7
TGTGCCAGCAGTCCCAGACTACAGGGGCTCTACGAGCAGTACTTC
CASSPRLQGLYEQYF
>13|-|-|TRBV5-4|TRBJ1-4
TGTGCCAGCAGCTCCAAACAGGATGAAAAACTGTTTTTT
CASSSKQDEKLFF
>11|-|-|TRBV29-1|TRBJ2-1
TGCAGCGTACGAACCGGGATTCGGCAGTTCTTC
CSVRTGIRQFF
>15|-|-|TRBV29-1|TRBJ1-2
TGCAGCGTTGAAGATTTGGGGGGAACACGCCGTCTCCACACCTTC
CSVEDLGGTRRLHTF
>16|TRBD2|-|TRBV18|TRBJ2-7
TGTGCCAGCTCATCCACGACTAGCGGGAGCTCCTACGAGCAGTACTTC
CASSSTTSGSSYEQYF
>11|-|-|TRBV20-1|TRBJ1-1
TGCAGTGCTCCTAGGCCCCCCGAAGCTTTCTTT
CSAPRPPEAFF
>12|TRBD1|once|TRBV29-1|TRBJ2-7
TGCAGCGTTTCGGGACAGTCCTACGAGCAGTACTTC
CSVSGQSYEQYF
>11|-|-|TRBV2|TRBJ2-1
TGTGCCAGCAGTGACAACTATGAGCAGTTCTTC
CASSDNYEQFF
>16|TRBD1|-|TRBV28|TRBJ1-4
TGTGCCAGCAGTCCGCGACAGGGGTGGGCTAATGAAAAACTGTTTTTT
CASSPRQGWANEKLFF
>16|TRBD1|-|TRBV12-5|TRBJ1-1
TGTGCTAGTGGTTTGGCGAGGACAGGGTTGGGGACTGAAGCTTTCTTT
CASGLARTGLGTEAFF
>12|-|-|TRBV7-9|TRBJ1-1
TGTGCCAGCAGCTCGCCGGGGACTGAAGCTTTCTTT
CASSSPGTEAFF
>14|-|-|TRBV30|TRBJ2-7
TGTGCCTGGAGTGCAGGGACAAAATTATCCGAGCAGTACTTC
CAWSAGTKLSEQYF
>14|-|-|TRBV18|TRBJ1-2
TGTGCCAGCTCACCCGGTGGGGGGAACTATGGCTACACCTTC
CASSPGGGNYGYTF
>13|TRBD1|few|TRBV27|TRBJ1-1
TGTGCCAGCAGAAACGGACAGGGTGCTGAAGCTTTCTTT
CASRNGQGAEAFF
>15|-|-|TRBV18|TRBJ1-5
TGTGCCAGCTCACCACCATTAGATAGCAATCAGCCCCAGCATTTT
CASSPPLDSNQPQHF
>15|-|-|TRBV4-2|TRBJ2-2
TGTGCCAGCAGCCAAGATCACATCGTCACCGGGGAGCTGTTTTTT
CASSQDHIVTGELFF
>14|-|-|TRBV5-1|TRBJ2-1
TGCGCCAGCAGCTTGGATGGGGCACGTAGTGAGCAGTTCTTC
CASSLDGARSEQFF
>15|TRBD2|-|TRBV19|TRBJ2-2
TGTGCCAGTAGTATAGCGGGGGGGCGCATCGGGGAGCTGTTTTTT
CASSIAGGRIGELFF
>12|-|-|TRBV7-8|TRBJ2-3
TGTGCCAGCAGCCTCAGCACAGATACGCAGTATTTT
CASSLSTDTQYF
>19|TRBD1|-|TRBV5-6|TRBJ2-1
TGTGCCAGCAGCTTGCGGCAGGGGGCAATGAGTCTTTTATTGAATGAGCAGTTCTTC
CASSLRQGAMSLLLNEQFF
>13|-|-|TRBV11-3|TRBJ1-1
TGTGCCAGCAGCTTAGCAGGGAACACTGAAGCTTTCTTT
CASSLAGNTEAFF
>15|-|once|TRBV5-1|TRBJ2-6
TGCGCCAGCAGCTTGGGCAGCTCTGGGGCCAACGTCCTGACTTTC
CASSLGSSGANVLTF
>11|-|-|TRBV20-1|TRBJ2-3
TGCAGTGTGAGACTCACAGATACGCAGTATTTT
CSVRLTDTQYF
>14|-|few|TRBV2|TRBJ1-2
TGTGCCAGCAGTCAAGGGACACCCAATTATGGCTACACCTTC
CASSQGTPNYGYTF
>15|-|-|TRBV5-1|TRBJ1-1
TGCGCCAGCAGCGAGGGATTTGGGATGAACACTGAAGCTTTCTTT
CASSEGFGMNTEAFF
>15|-|-|TRBV7-9|TRBJ1-3
TGTGCCAGCAGCTCGGGCGGGAGCTCTGGAAACACCATATATTTT
CASSSGGSSGNTIYF
>15|-|-|TRBV5-1|TRBJ1-1
TGCGCCAGCAGATCCCTAGATCAGGGGAACACTGAAGCTTTCTTT
CASRSLDQGNTEAFF
>12|-|-|TRBV25-1|TRBJ1-6
TGTGCCAGCAGTGAATTTGGCAGACCCCTCCACTTT
CASSEFGRPLHF
>16|-|-|TRBV14|TRBJ2-1
TGTGCCAGCAGCCAAGAGCCGGGACTTCTTAACAATGAGCAGTTCTTC
CASSQEPGLLNNEQFF
>11|-|-|TRBV20-1|TRBJ2-3
TGCAGTGCTTCCGACACCCAAAAACGGTATTTT
CSASDTQKRYF
>14|TRBD1|-|TRBV29-1|TRBJ2-7
TGCAGCGCCGCCGCCGGGACAGGGGTCTACGAGCAGTACTTC
CSAAAGTGVYEQYF
>15|TRBD1|-|TRBV9|TRBJ1-1
TGTGCCAGCAGCGTAGGACAGGGAATGAACACTGAAGCTTTCTTT
CASSVGQGMNTEAFF
>15|TRBD2|-|TRBV27|TRBJ2-1
TGTGCCAGCAGTTTGCGCCTAGCGGGAGACAATGAGCAGTTCTTC
CASSLRLAGDNEQFF
>15|-|-|TRBV5-4|TRBJ1-2
TGTGCCAGCAGCTTTGTGGGGGGTTCTTCCTATGGCTACACCTTC
CASSFVGGSSYGYTF
>18|TRBD1|few|TRBV30|TRBJ2-6
TGTGCCTGGAGTCCCGGACAGGGGAGTCCCTTCGGGGCCAACGTCCTGACTTTC
CAWSPGQGSPFGANVLTF